This T cell receptor (beta chain) was found in a study of control samples from healthy donors and cancer patients. Profiled with immunoSEQ multiplex PCR; TCRdb holds only in-frame clones, not every one. The sample lists roughly 92,000 clones, roughly 86% occurring once. Germline loops: CDR1 SGHTA, CDR2 FQGTGA. The ends lost 10 bases at V and 1 base at J; junction bases unmatched: 8. The CDR3 extends over 14 amino acids. This clonotype was sampled from a woman aged 50 to 60 in good health. The chain is built from TRBV7-3 and TRBJ2-3; 7 bases match TRBD2. Sequencing input: blood. The CDR3 is CATSGRGGTDTQYF. The CDR3 DNA follows: TGTGCCACCTCAGGCCGGGGGGGCACAGATACGCAGTATTTT.